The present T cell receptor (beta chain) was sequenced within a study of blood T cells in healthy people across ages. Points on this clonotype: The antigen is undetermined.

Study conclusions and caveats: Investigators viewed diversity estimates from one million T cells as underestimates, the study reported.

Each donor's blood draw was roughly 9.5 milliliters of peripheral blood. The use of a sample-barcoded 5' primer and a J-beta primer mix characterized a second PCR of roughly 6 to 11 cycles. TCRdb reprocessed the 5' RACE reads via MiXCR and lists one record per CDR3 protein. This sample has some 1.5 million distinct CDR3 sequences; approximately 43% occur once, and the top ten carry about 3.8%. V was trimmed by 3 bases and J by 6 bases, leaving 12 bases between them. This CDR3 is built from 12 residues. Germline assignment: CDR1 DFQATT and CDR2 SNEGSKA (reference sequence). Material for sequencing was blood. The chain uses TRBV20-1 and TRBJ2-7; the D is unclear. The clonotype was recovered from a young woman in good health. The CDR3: CSARVPGSEQYF. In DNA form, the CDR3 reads TGCAGTGCTAGGGTCCCCGGTAGCGAGCAGTACTTC.